This note documents a single T cell receptor beta chain sequence. CDR3 length: 14 amino acids. CDR1 LNHNV and CDR2 YYDKDF come from the germline V gene (reference sequence). Trimming shortened V by 0 bases and J by 5 bases, and 8 bases separated the two germline ends. Each CDR3 protein is one row after TCRdb ran MiXCR on the RT-PCR reads. The sample consists of about 200,000 distinct CDR3 sequences, around two fifths of them appearing once. This specimen belongs to a study of patients and donors after allogeneic stem cell transplantation. The receptor was isolated from a human donor who was either an allogeneic HSCT recipient or a stem cell or donor lymphocyte infusion donor (not recorded which). It is not recorded whose cells these are; they may come from a transplant donor. The sample consisted of blood, either unsorted or a sorted T cell fraction (not recorded which). The chain joins TRBV15 to TRBJ2-1, with D tentatively TRBD2 (5 bases). The chain's CDR3 is CATSRDNGDNEQFF. As DNA, the CDR3 is TGTGCCACCAGCAGAGATAACGGGGACAATGAGCAGTTCTTC.